This T cell receptor (beta chain) was found in a study of graft-versus-host responses after intestinal transplantation (dated by TCRdb to 2020 to 2022). Regarding the complete study: Recipients received multivisceral, liver-intestinal, or isolated intestinal transplants. All recipients received anti-thymocyte globulin induction followed by maintenance tacrolimus and steroids for approximately 3 years. Graft-versus-host and host-versus-graft alloreactive T cell clones were tracked in the graft, circulation and bone marrow after intestinal transplantation using bulk TCR-beta CDR3 sequencing. To identify alloreactive clones, pre-transplant mixed lymphocyte reaction products were sequenced and compared with unstimulated pre-transplant donor and recipient T cells. A cohort of about two dozen intestinal transplant recipients, including one retransplant, was enrolled, and 3 patients lacking pretransplant specimens were excluded. Donor T cell macrochimerism was defined as a peak of at least 4% donor T cells among recipient peripheral blood mononuclear cells. Samples from a few later patients were sequenced in-house on an Illumina MiSeq with MiXCR processing rather than by the commercial service. Results and caveats for the whole study, not just this receptor: Early after transplant, peak levels of circulating GvH clones were associated with declines in HvG clones. Conclusions were limited by the relatively low number and heterogeneity of intestinal transplant patients. GvH clones turned up in recipient bone marrow, with some appearing earlier in ileal mucosa or blood, a pattern consistent with an intestinal mucosal origin. High GvH to HvG T cell clonal ratios were observed in the allografts of patients with donor T cell macrochimerism.

Blood samples were collected up to 4 times in the first month after transplant and then at least monthly when available. Receptor amplification or capture employed the immunoSEQ multiplex PCR assay. Adaptive Biotechnologies carried out high-throughput TCR-beta CDR3 sequencing of genomic DNA for most patients. Turning to the authors' computational methods: Adaptive's ImmunoSEQ software supplied the TCR sequencing data for roughly 17 patients, while MiXCR and VDJtools were used to process three other patients. CDR3 nucleotide sequences shared by donor and recipient were removed because the origin of these sequences could not be assigned. To be classed as alloreactive, a clone needed at least 2-fold expansion over unstimulated cells and a minimum CFSE-low frequency of 0.002% (template counts) or 0.001% (read counts). Mappable clones were those detected in sequenced pre-transplant spleen, lymph node, or MLR CFSE-low populations of the donor or recipient. The cumulative frequency of alloreactive clones was calculated as a percentage of all sequences, weighted by copy number. TCRdb obtained this table from immuneACCESS and retained in-frame rearrangements with V and J assigned. These tables miss some clones; where compared with another copy, unresolved V genes account for less than half of the shortfall, and the remainder is unexplained. V and J calls and clone size are given by that table; D and trimming were obtained from the DNA. In this sample the table shows tens of thousands of clones, about 90% of which occur a single time. The ten largest clones add up to 2.5% to 3% of the sample.

Concerning this clone: The specificity of this receptor is unknown. No much larger clone exists at a distance of one base, and base qualities are not known.

CDR1 and CDR2 were assigned from the germline V gene as SGHRS and YFSETQ. Trimming takes 0 bases from V and 8 bases from J, and the germline ends sit 11 bases apart. The cysteine opens and the phenylalanine closes a CDR3 of 14 amino acids. Just the 42-base CDR3 DNA is kept, in frame starting at base 1. The V gene is TRBV5-1 and the J gene is TRBJ1-4, with the D gene too uncertain to name. The sequences come from PBMCs, collected about 120 days after intestinal transplantation. The receptor's source is a human patient who received an intestinal transplant, so some T cells may come from the graft donor. The DNA sequence reads TGCGCCAGCAGCTTGGCTCCCCCTGAGGAAAAACTGTTTTTT. It translates as CASSLAPPEEKLFF.